The 28 T cell receptor beta chains listed next were all sequenced from one sample in a study of T cell clusters in autoimmune cytopenias. Multiplex touch-down PCR amplified TRB using TRB-A and TRB-B pools in one tube. TCRdb reprocessed the multiplex PCR reads; each CDR3 protein has one entry and no DNA is given. The sample has approximately 3,500 distinct CDR3 sequences. Each sample's input was approximately 270 ng genomic DNA, 38,000 or so genome equivalents. Material for sequencing was peripheral blood. The receptors shown here come from a human donor with an autoimmune cytopenia or autoimmune hepatitis (not recorded which).

This rearrangement joins TRBV27 to TRBJ2-5; TCRdb's D gene call, TRBD2, goes unchecked for lack of DNA. This CDR3 comprises 16 residues. Germline CDR1 MNHEY, CDR2 SMNVEV (reference sequence). The CDR3: CASSFGRARGRETQYF.

This clonotype is identified as medium-sized from frequency. The CDR3 protein is CATSRDTTGLVADTQYF. The chain couples TRBV15 to TRBJ2-3; TCRdb returns TRBD2, unconfirmable since there is no DNA. CDR1 is LNHNV, CDR2 YYDKDF, per germline (reference sequence). This CDR3 contains 17 residues.

Judged by frequency, this clonotype is medium-sized. This chain connects TRBV6-5 to TRBJ2-7; TCRdb picks TRBD2, but there is no DNA to check that call. Germline-derived CDR1 and CDR2 are MNHEY and SVGAGI. The CDR3 totals 17 residues. The CDR3 loop reads CASSVSGSRGGVHEQYF.

This clonotype is medium-sized by frequency. The V gene is TRBV29-1, the J gene TRBJ2-7; TCRdb indicates TRBD1, and absent DNA this call remains unverified. This CDR3 is 14 amino acids long. CDR1 and CDR2 from the germline V gene are SQVTM and ANQGSEA. This chain's CDR3 is CSVLGGNGFNEQYF.

The chain combines TRBV7-2 with TRBJ1-6. The CDR3 runs 12 residues. CDR1 and CDR2 from the germline V gene are SGHTA and FQGNSA. CDR3 sequence: CASSIRDSPLHF.

This clonotype is medium-sized by frequency. V usage is TRBV5-6 and J usage is TRBJ2-7; TCRdb's assignment of TRBD2 cannot be checked, as there is no DNA. This CDR3 has 15 residues. Germline V gives CDR1 SGHDT, CDR2 YYEEEE. The CDR3 loop is CASSLEGLAVIEQYF.

The chain is built from TRBV2 and TRBJ2-7; TCRdb's D call, TRBD2, is unchecked because there is no DNA. The CDR3 is 16 residues long. Germline CDR1 and CDR2: SNHLY and FYNNEI. The CDR3 spells CASSGTSGGWSYEQYF.

This clonotype is called medium-sized (0.01 to 0.1%) based on its frequency. The chain combines TRBV30 with TRBJ1-1; the D gene TCRdb calls, TRBD1, cannot be checked with no DNA. CDR3 length: 13 residues. In germline, CDR1 is GTSNPN, CDR2 SVGIG (reference sequence). CDR3 sequence: CAWTTPGDTEAFF. The full variable domain, completed using reference TRBV30 and TRBJ1-1, is SQTIHQWPATLVQPVGSPLSLECTVEGTSNPNLYWYRQAAGRGLQLLFYSVGIGQISSEVPQNLSASRPQDRQFILSSKKLLLSDSGFYLCAWTTPGDTEAFFGQGTRLTVV.

Measured by frequency, this clonotype is medium-sized. The chain couples TRBV29-1 to TRBJ2-7; TCRdb outputs TRBD1, but without DNA this stays unchecked. This CDR3 has 13 residues. Germline V gene lookup returns CDR1 SQVTM and CDR2 ANQGSEA. CDR3 amino acids: CSVNRGLSYEQYF.

Its frequency marks this clonotype as medium-sized. The rearrangement joins TRBV7-9 to TRBJ2-7; lacking DNA, the TRBD1 call made by TCRdb goes unchecked. Germline V lookup: CDR1 SEHNR, CDR2 FQNEAQ (reference sequence). The CDR3 spans 12 residues. The CDR3: CASSLPSDEQYF.

The chain is built from TRBV18 and TRBJ1-1; absent DNA, TCRdb's TRBD1 call cannot be checked. Germline CDR1 and CDR2: KGHSH and LQKENI. This CDR3 spans 14 amino acids. This CDR3 reads CASSPRDRDTEAFF.

CDR3 loop: CASSQQGSYTGELFF. The chain couples TRBV6-6 to TRBJ2-2; the D call from TCRdb, TRBD1, cannot be confirmed without DNA. Germline V gives CDR1 MNHNY, CDR2 SVGAGI (reference sequence). The CDR3 runs 15 residues.

In terms of frequency, this clonotype is medium-sized. The chain carries TRBV5-6 and TRBJ1-2. Germline CDR1 is SGHDT and CDR2 is YYEEEE. The CDR3 is 15 amino acids. The CDR3 region is CASSLSQGGDYGYTF. Supplemented by reference TRBV5-6 and TRBJ1-2, the full variable domain reads DAGVTQSPTHLIKTRGQQVTLRCSPKSGHDTVSWYQQALGQGPQFIFQYYEEEERQRGNFPDRFSGHQFPNYSSELNVNALLLGDSALYLCASSLSQGGDYGYTFGSGTRLTVV.

This clonotype ranks as medium-sized (0.01 to 0.1%) in terms of frequency. V is TRBV6-5 and J is TRBJ2-1; with no DNA, the TCRdb D assignment of TRBD1 cannot be verified. Germline CDR1 is MNHEY and CDR2 is SVGAGI. The CDR3 has 14 residues. The CDR3 here is CASSYDQGSNEQFF.

This clonotype registers medium-sized by frequency. This rearrangement joins TRBV29-1 to TRBJ2-5; TCRdb selects TRBD1, and the lack of DNA leaves this call unchecked. This CDR3 contains 13 residues. Germline-derived CDR1 and CDR2 are SQVTM and ANQGSEA. The CDR3 loop is CSGGQGAGETQYF.

This clonotype is medium-sized by frequency. The V and J genes are TRBV29-1 and TRBJ1-4; the TCRdb call, TRBD1, lacks DNA for checking. CDR1 SQVTM and CDR2 ANQGSEA come from the germline V gene. The CDR3 totals 12 residues. The CDR3 is CSGTGANEKLFF. The whole variable domain, remainder taken from reference TRBV29-1 and TRBJ1-4, is SAVISQKPSRDICQRGTSLTIQCQVDSQVTMMFWYRQQPGQSLTLIATANQGSEATYESGFVIDKFPISRPNLTFSTLTVSNMSPEDSSIYLCSGTGANEKLFFGSGTQLSVL.

This clonotype is called medium-sized based on its frequency. The chain links TRBV12-3 or TRBV12-4 to TRBJ1-1. The CDR3 has 12 residues. Here the CDR3 reads CASSLRVTEAFF.

The genes are TRBV27 and TRBJ2-3. The CDR3 is 15 amino acids. CDR1 and CDR2 from the germline V gene are MNHEY and SMNVEV (reference sequence). CDR3 sequence: CASSLSDGNTDTQYF.

Its frequency marks this clonotype as medium-sized. The chain couples TRBV6-5 to TRBJ2-1; there is no DNA to check the TCRdb D call of TRBD1. This CDR3 has 14 residues. CDR1 and CDR2 from the germline V gene are MNHEY and SVGAGI. The CDR3: CASSYSTGTNEQFF.

This clonotype is medium-sized by frequency. This chain links TRBV27 with TRBJ2-1; the TCRdb D gene call, TRBD1, has no DNA to confirm it. CDR1 is MNHEY, CDR2 SMNVEV, per germline (reference sequence). The CDR3 length is 14 residues. The CDR3 sequence: CASTDRGLLSEQFF.

The genes are TRBV30 and TRBJ1-2; TCRdb's D call, TRBD1, is unchecked because there is no DNA. Germline V CDR1 and CDR2: GTSNPN, SVGIG (reference sequence). The CDR3 is 19 amino acids. The CDR3 sequence: CAWFGPSPGHGGINYGYTF.

The chain joins TRBV6-5 to TRBJ2-2; TCRdb outputs TRBD2, but without DNA this stays unchecked. The CDR3 length is 15 residues. The germline V gene has CDR1 MNHEY and CDR2 SVGAGI. The CDR3 protein is CASSYEGVATGELFF.

In terms of frequency, this clonotype is medium-sized. The J gene is TRBJ2-3, the V gene TRBV29-1; the D call of TRBD1 rests on TCRdb alone, since no DNA is present to check it. The CDR3 length is 16 residues. Germline CDR1 and CDR2: SQVTM and ANQGSEA. This chain's CDR3 is CSVEDRGQGSTDTQYF.

The CDR3 spells CASRTSGRSSYEQYF. This chain joins TRBV5-6 and TRBJ2-7. Germline V gene lookup returns CDR1 SGHDT and CDR2 YYEEEE. This CDR3 is built from 15 residues.

This clonotype counts as medium-sized by frequency. The chain is built from TRBV6-1 and TRBJ1-5; the TRBD1 assignment by TCRdb is unverifiable without DNA. CDR3 length equals 13 residues. CDR1 is MNHNS, CDR2 SASEGT, per germline. The CDR3 region is CASSDPVNQPQHF.

This clonotype is classed as large by frequency. The gene calls are TRBV30 and TRBJ2-5; without DNA, the TCRdb call of TRBD2 cannot be checked. This CDR3 has 15 amino acids. Germline CDR1 is GTSNPN and CDR2 is SVGIG (reference sequence). The chain's CDR3 is CAWGTGTSGVGTQYF.

According to its frequency, this clonotype is medium-sized. The gene calls are TRBV6-5 and TRBJ2-7; the D call of TRBD1 rests on TCRdb alone, since no DNA is present to check it. CDR3 length: 17 amino acids. The germline gives CDR1 MNHEY, CDR2 SVGAGI. The CDR3 loop reads CASSYLLAGSSSYEQYF.

The chain links TRBV27 to TRBJ1-1. This CDR3 contains 14 residues. The V gene's germline CDR1 is MNHEY and CDR2 SMNVEV (reference sequence). CDR3 sequence: CASSLYGVNTEAFF.